This passage covers 13 T cell receptor beta chains from one sample sequenced in a study of CD8 T cells in Susac syndrome. RNA in amounts of roughly 0.5 to 1 ug was reverse transcribed with random hexamers. TCRdb redid the calling of the immunoSEQ multiplex PCR reads with MiXCR, one entry per CDR3 protein. The sample lists approximately 120,000 distinct CDR3 sequences, around 94% seen once, with around 0.078% in the top ten. The sample comprised CD4+ T cells from PBMCs. These receptors were collected from a human donor in good health.

J is TRBJ2-5 and V is TRBV2; 8 bases fit TRBD2. V shed 6 bases and J 5 bases; nucleotides not matched to a gene: 11. CDR1 and CDR2 from the germline V gene are SNHLY and FYNNEI. CDR3 length: 15 amino acids. The CDR3, as DNA: TGTGCCAGCAGGAACATATGGGCGGGAGGTGAGACCCAGTACTTC. It codes for CASRNIWAGGETQYF.

This rearrangement joins TRBV12-3 or TRBV12-4 to TRBJ2-1, with 9 bases matching TRBD2. The CDR3 has 14 residues. Unmatched junction bases numbered 4, after V lost 3 bases and J lost 7 bases. CDR3 residues: CASSFAGGPNEQFF. The DNA for the CDR3 is TGTGCCAGCAGTTTTGCGGGAGGGCCTAATGAGCAGTTCTTC.

The chain is built from TRBV10-3 and TRBJ2-3; D unclear. CDR1 is ENHRY, CDR2 SYGVKD, per germline. This CDR3 comprises 13 residues. The germline V and J ends were trimmed by 10 bases and 1 base, with 12 bases remaining between them. This CDR3 is CATAEVGTDTQYF. CDR3 DNA sequence: TGTGCCACCGCAGAGGTGGGCACAGATACGCAGTATTTT.

The chain employs TRBV5-1 and TRBJ2-2; D ambiguous. The CDR3 spans 14 residues. Germline V gives CDR1 SGHRS, CDR2 YFSETQ. The germline V and J ends were trimmed by 0 bases and 6 bases, with 9 bases remaining between them. CDR3 amino acids: CASSLAAVPGELFF. The CDR3 DNA sequence: TGCGCCAGCAGCTTGGCCGCGGTTCCCGGGGAGCTGTTTTTT.

This chain links TRBV20-1 with TRBJ1-2; 11 bases are a match to TRBD1. The length of the CDR3 is 14 residues. J was trimmed by 7 bases and V by 0 bases; bases with no gene match: 4. CDR1 is DFQATT, CDR2 SNEGSKA, per germline (reference sequence). The CDR3 is CSARDADRGLGYTF. The CDR3 nucleotides read TGCAGTGCTAGAGACGCGGACAGGGGGCTTGGCTACACCTTC.

The chain is built from TRBV27 and TRBJ1-1, with TRBD1 as a possible D gene (5 bases). V was trimmed by 9 bases and J by 4 bases, leaving 21 bases between them. The CDR3 consists of 15 residues. CDR1 is MNHEY, CDR2 SMNVEV, per germline (reference sequence). The CDR3 bases are TGTGCCAGTTCGGTTTGGGGGAGGAGTTCCACTGAAGCTTTCTTT. Translating it yields CASSVWGRSSTEAFF.

The chain links TRBV10-3 to TRBJ2-7; 7 positions agree with TRBD1. Germline CDR1 reads ENHRY; CDR2 reads SYGVKD. This CDR3 has 14 amino acids. Germline trimming cut 8 bases from V and 2 bases from J; bases unmatched to any gene: 9. The CDR3 nucleotides read TGTGCCATCGCCGCCGACGGGACAGCCTACGAGCAGTACTTC. It is translated as CAIAADGTAYEQYF.

The chain joins TRBV5-5 to TRBJ1-2; 10 nucleotides align to TRBD1. Losses at the gene ends were 4 bases for V and 3 bases for J; bases not matched to a gene: 3. This CDR3 region has 14 residues. Germline V CDR1 and CDR2: SGHKS, YYEKEE (reference sequence). The CDR3 DNA reads TGTGCCAGCAGCCTGACAGGGGGCTACTATGGCTACACCTTC. Translation gives CASSLTGGYYGYTF.

J is TRBJ1-5 and V is TRBV27; 8 bases map to TRBD1. Losses at the gene ends were 5 bases for V and 7 bases for J; bases not matched to a gene: 7. CDR3 length: 14 residues. Germline CDR1 is MNHEY and CDR2 is SMNVEV (reference sequence). CDR3: CASSQTDRGQPQHF. The DNA for the CDR3 is TGTGCCAGCAGTCAAACCGACAGGGGACAGCCCCAGCATTTT.

This chain connects TRBV12-3 or TRBV12-4 to TRBJ2-5, with 8 bases aligning to TRBD2. V lost 5 bases to trimming and J lost 4 bases; unmatched junction nucleotides: 12. The CDR3 consists of 16 residues. For the CDR3, the DNA is TGTGCCAGCAGTCCCGGCCCCCAAGCGGGAGTAGAGACCCAGTACTTC. This codes for CASSPGPQAGVETQYF.

V gene TRBV21-1 combines with J gene TRBJ1-2; the table's D gene call, TRBD1, was not cross checked with the DNA. TRBV21-1 is a pseudogene locus. This CDR3 comprises 12 residues. CDR3 sequence (DNA): TGTGCCAGCAGACGGGAAAACTATGGCTACACCTTC. This translates into CASRRENYGYTF.

The V call is TRBV11-2, the J call TRBJ1-4; no clear D gene. This CDR3 is 16 amino acids long. Germline assignment: CDR1 SGHAT and CDR2 FQNNGV. The V and J ends lost 5 bases and 1 base respectively, with 14 bases between them. The DNA of the CDR3 is TGTGCCAGCAGCCTCAGCCCCGGGCTAACTAATGAAAAACTGTTTTTT. It translates to CASSLSPGLTNEKLFF.

V and J are TRBV21-1 and TRBJ2-5; no DNA check was done on the table's D call, TRBD1. TRBV21-1 is labeled a pseudogene. This CDR3 has 14 amino acids. The CDR3 is CASSKRPGGETQYF. The CDR3 bases are TGTGCCAGCAGCAAACGGCCTGGGGGGGAGACCCAGTACTTC.